This paragraph reports one TCR beta chain. This specimen belongs to a study of T cell changes during pregnancy in multiple sclerosis. This CDR3 contains 17 residues. J was trimmed by 1 base and V by 0 bases; bases with no gene match: 7. Germline CDR1 SGHRS, CDR2 YFSETQ. The table came from immunoSEQ multiplex PCR; TCRdb's copy has only in-frame clones and leaves some out. The repertoire holds 45,000 to 50,000 clones, with approximately 90% as singletons. The V call is TRBV5-1, the J call TRBJ2-7; 10 positions agree with TRBD1. The material sequenced was CD4+ T cells from peripheral blood mononuclear cells, taken in the second trimester of pregnancy. The sequence came from a female donor in good health, enrolled as a control in a pregnancy study. CDR3: CASSLGYGTGASYEQYF. Here the CDR3 DNA reads TGCGCCAGCAGCTTGGGTTACGGGACAGGGGCTTCCTACGAGCAGTACTTC.